The clone carrying this T cell receptor (beta chain) was found once. This entry is derived from a study of cytomegalovirus exposure and HLA in healthy donors. The assay was immunoSEQ multiplex PCR, and TCRdb's table has in-frame clones only and misses some. The table records around 350,000 clones, 86% of them present only once. The sample comprised PBMCs. This receptor was obtained from a woman under 30 in good health and CMV-seronegative.

The CDR3 region is CASSFRTNLYEQYF. CDR3 coding DNA: TGCGCCAGCAGCTTTCGAACTAACCTCTACGAGCAGTACTTC. This chain joins TRBV5-1 and TRBJ2-7; D gene uncertain. Trimming removed 2 bases at V and 3 bases at J, with 12 bases between. Germline V gene lookup returns CDR1 SGHRS and CDR2 YFSETQ. The CDR3 covers 14 residues.